The 26 T cell receptor beta chains listed next were all sequenced from one sample in a study of radiotherapy plus CTLA-4 blockade in lung cancer. Here immunoSEQ multiplex PCR was the method, and the copy in TCRdb shows in-frame clones only, minus some. The sample comprises around 82,000 clones, around 81% of which are singletons, and 22% rests with the top ten. The input for sequencing was peripheral blood, taken from a patient treated with radiotherapy plus ipilimumab. These receptors were collected from a human donor with non-small cell lung cancer whose response to radiotherapy plus ipilimumab could not be evaluated. Some clones in this sample may be carry-over from other donors' samples.

The chain employs TRBV19 and TRBJ2-3; TRBD2 matches at 9 bases. Germline values: CDR1 LNHDA, CDR2 SQIVND (reference sequence). This CDR3 is built from 12 residues. With V trimmed by 5 bases and J by 9 bases, 3 bases remained unmatched. The CDR3 region is CASSVGLATQYF. CDR3 DNA sequence: TGTGCCAGTAGTGTCGGACTAGCGACGCAGTATTTT.

The chain employs TRBV15 and TRBJ2-7, with 8 positions matching TRBD1. After removal of 5 bases from V and 3 bases from J, the junction contained 6 bases not matched to a gene. The CDR3 consists of 14 residues. Germline CDR1 and CDR2: LNHNV and YYDKDF (reference sequence). The CDR3 region is CATSPDRDHYEQYF. CDR3 sequence (DNA): TGTGCCACCAGCCCGGACAGGGATCACTACGAGCAGTACTTC.

V usage is TRBV19 and J usage is TRBJ2-2; 12 nucleotides agree with TRBD1. CDR1 and CDR2 (germline): LNHDA, SQIVND (reference sequence). The CDR3 has 16 residues. J was trimmed by 5 bases and V by 5 bases; bases with no gene match: 6. The CDR3 region is CASSPRDRGRTGELFF. The CDR3 DNA reads TGTGCCAGTAGTCCCAGGGACAGGGGGCGAACCGGGGAGCTGTTTTTT.

The rearrangement links TRBV7-9 to TRBJ1-6, with a tentative D call TRBD1 (6 bases). Germline-derived CDR1 and CDR2 are SEHNR and FQNEAQ (reference sequence). The V gene lost 1 base and the J gene lost 8 bases, with 12 bases spanning the gap. The CDR3 has 15 residues. CDR3 residues: CASSLERGHYSPLHF. The DNA for the CDR3 is TGTGCCAGCAGCTTAGAGCGGGGGCACTATTCACCCCTCCACTTT.

As regards this clone: A junction boundary mismatches the germline segment, possibly from a read error. This chain uses TRBV5-1 with TRBJ2-1; D might be TRBD2 (5 bases). This CDR3 is 13 amino acids long. The germline gives CDR1 SGHRS, CDR2 YFSETQ. CDR3 DNA sequence: TGCGCCAGCATGGAGGTCGTCGGGAATGAGCGGTTCTTC. It specifies CASMEVVGNERFF.

The chain recombines TRBV6-5 with TRBJ1-1; 7 bases match TRBD1. This CDR3 region has 14 residues. Trimming took 0 bases from V and 4 from J; bases not matched to a gene: 2. Germline assignment: CDR1 MNHEY and CDR2 SVGAGI. DNA for the CDR3: TGTGCCAGCAGTTACTCACAGGGGCGCACTGAAGCTTTCTTT. It specifies CASSYSQGRTEAFF.

The CDR3 here is CASSSADRYEQFF. CDR3 in DNA: TGTGCCAGCAGTTCAGCCGACAGATATGAGCAGTTCTTC. The chain has TRBV27 and TRBJ2-1; possible D gene TRBD1, 5 bases. Trimming took 4 bases from V and 8 from J, leaving 12 bases between them. Germline-derived CDR1 and CDR2 are MNHEY and SMNVEV (reference sequence). CDR3 size: 13 residues.

The chain combines TRBV21-1 with TRBJ2-7; the D call of TRBD1 is as the table states it, not checked on the DNA. TRBV21-1 has pseudogene status. This CDR3 is built from 19 residues. The CDR3: CASSKKAYDGGGVGYEQYF. CDR3 nucleotide sequence: TGTGCCAGCAGCAAAAAGGCCTACGACGGAGGGGGCGTCGGCTACGAGCAGTACTTC.

The V call is TRBV7-3, the J call TRBJ2-1; D ambiguous. V was cut by 1 base and J by 3 bases, with 13 bases left in between. CDR3 length equals 16 residues. The germline gives CDR1 SGHTA, CDR2 FQGTGA. The CDR3 region is CASSLRSGVGYNEQFF. CDR3 nucleotide sequence: TGTGCCAGCAGCTTAAGAAGTGGAGTCGGCTACAATGAGCAGTTCTTC.

In this sample, this clone turned up a few times. A far larger clone lies a single base away; this is likely a read error. CDR3 amino acids: CASILGPGQGASGNTIYF. CDR3 bases: TGTGCCAGCATCTTAGGACCGGGACAGGGGGCGAGTGGAAACACCATATATTTT. This sequence joins TRBV7-9 and TRBJ1-3; 12 nucleotides agree with TRBD1. CDR1 and CDR2 (germline): SEHNR, FQNEAQ (reference sequence). CDR3 size: 18 residues.

The V and J genes are TRBV19 and TRBJ1-5; the match to TRBD1 covers 7 bases. CDR1 and CDR2 (germline): LNHDA, SQIVND (reference sequence). The CDR3 consists of 16 residues. V was pared by 3 bases and J by 6 bases, with 11 bases of the junction left unmatched. The CDR3 region has the DNA TGTGCCAGTAGTATGTCGATGACAGGGCTTGGTCAGCCCCAGCATTTT. This sequence encodes CASSMSMTGLGQPQHF.

The chain employs TRBV29-1 and TRBJ2-5; TRBD2 matches at 14 bases. V shed 4 bases, J shed 11 bases, and the junction held 3 bases outside the gene matches. This CDR3 region has 12 residues. Per the germline V gene, CDR1 is SQVTM and CDR2 is ANQGSEA. In DNA form, the CDR3 reads TGCAGCGTTGTGGGACTAGCGGGGGAGCAGTACTTC. It specifies CSVVGLAGEQYF.

The V gene is TRBV6-5, the J gene TRBJ2-7, with 9 bases lining up with TRBD1. The V and J ends lost 7 bases and 1 base, in that order; junction bases with no gene match: 5. Per germline, CDR1 MNHEY and CDR2 SVGAGI. CDR3 length: 14 residues. The CDR3 sequence: CASTTGTGSYEQYF. The DNA of the CDR3 is TGTGCCAGCACGACCGGGACAGGGTCCTACGAGCAGTACTTC.

The CDR3 DNA follows: TGTGCCAGCAGCTTGTCCCACCGAGACAGGAGCTCCTACGAGCAGTACTTC. Translation: CASSLSHRDRSSYEQYF. The rearrangement links TRBV5-6 to TRBJ2-7; D possibly corresponds to TRBD1 (6 bases). V lost 1 base and J lost 0, with 17 bases in between. Germline CDR1 and CDR2: SGHDT and YYEEEE. This CDR3 region has 17 residues.

The chain employs TRBV7-3 and TRBJ2-2, with D perhaps TRBD1 (6 bases). This CDR3 contains 14 residues. Germline V gives CDR1 SGHTA, CDR2 FQGTGA. The V end lost 10 bases, the J end lost 0 bases, and 12 bases lay between the germline ends. CDR3 in DNA: TGTGCCACCCAAGAGGGGGCGAACACCGGGGAGCTGTTTTTT. Residues: CATQEGANTGELFF.

The genes are TRBV5-1 and TRBJ2-3, with D maybe TRBD1 (6 bases). Germline CDR1 SGHRS, CDR2 YFSETQ. The length of the CDR3 is 14 residues. Trimming removed 0 bases from V and 4 bases from J, with 9 bases in between. The CDR3 spells CASSLDRESDTQYF. Written as DNA, the CDR3 is TGCGCCAGCAGCTTGGACAGGGAATCAGATACGCAGTATTTT.

The chain has TRBV4-2 and TRBJ1-2; D uncertain. Deletions cut 3 bases from V and 6 bases from J, with 14 bases between. CDR1 is LGHNA and CDR2 is YNFKEQ in the germline V gene. The CDR3 has 14 amino acids. The CDR3 nucleotides read TGTGCCAGCAGCCAGGAGAGAAGCTTGGATGGCTACACCTTC. Translated, it gives CASSQERSLDGYTF.

J is TRBJ2-2 and V is TRBV10-1; D may be TRBD1 (5 bases). Germline V gene sequence: CDR1 WNHNN, CDR2 SYGVQD (reference sequence). The CDR3 is 17 amino acids. V shed 3 bases and J shed 2 bases, with 16 bases lying between them. Here the CDR3 reads CASSDREWDRNTGELFF. CDR3 DNA sequence: TGCGCCAGCAGTGACAGGGAATGGGATAGAAACACCGGGGAGCTGTTTTTT.

The chain has TRBV28 and TRBJ2-5; 8 nucleotides align to TRBD1. CDR3 size: 15 residues. Germline CDR1 reads MDHEN; CDR2 reads SYDVKM. V was pared by 3 bases and J by 4 bases, with 7 bases of the junction left unmatched. The CDR3 nucleotides read TGTGCCAGCAGTTTTTCAGGACAGGGTGGAGAGACCCAGTACTTC. Protein: CASSFSGQGGETQYF.

This sequence joins TRBV20-1 and TRBJ2-7; TRBD1 is a possible D gene (6 bases). This CDR3 has 11 amino acids. The V gene lost 6 bases and the J gene lost 6 bases, with 12 bases spanning the gap. CDR1 and CDR2 from the germline V gene are DFQATT and SNEGSKA (reference sequence). CDR3 DNA: TGCAGTGCAGGGGGACGGGGCGAGCAGTACTTC. As protein: CSAGGRGEQYF.

The rearrangement uses TRBV11-3 and TRBJ2-3; 9 bases are shared with TRBD1. This CDR3 comprises 14 residues. V lost 5 bases, J lost 3 bases, and 3 bases stayed unmatched. Germline V gives CDR1 SGHNT, CDR2 YENEEA. CDR3 sequence: CASSPGQGTDTQYF. The CDR3 DNA sequence: TGTGCCAGCAGCCCCGGACAGGGGACAGATACGCAGTATTTT.

This clone was seen only once. The chain employs TRBV19 and TRBJ1-1, with TRBD1 matching over 10 bases. CDR1 and CDR2 (germline): LNHDA, SQIVND (reference sequence). Losses at the gene ends were 7 bases for V and 1 base for J; bases not matched to a gene: 6. The CDR3 length is 15 residues. CDR3 loop: CASTIRTGGNTEAFF. DNA of the CDR3: TGTGCCAGTACCATAAGGACAGGGGGGAACACTGAAGCTTTCTTT.

The CDR3 region is CASSLSRDTEQLFF. CDR3 nucleotide sequence: TGTGCCAGCAGCCTTTCCCGGGACACGGAACAACTGTTTTTT. V and J are TRBV16 and TRBJ1-4; TRBD1 is a possible D gene (6 bases). Germline V CDR1 and CDR2: KGHSY, FQNENV. Deletions cut 4 bases from V and 12 bases from J, with 18 bases between. This CDR3 has 14 residues.

This sequence joins TRBV5-4 and TRBJ2-7, with TRBD1 matching 9 bases. V dropped 4 bases and J dropped 4; count of bases not matched to a gene: 9. CDR1 is SGHNT, CDR2 YYREEE, per germline (reference sequence). CDR3 size: 15 residues. For the CDR3, the DNA is TGTGCCAGCAGCCTGAGACAGGGGGTGGCTTACGAGCAGTACTTC. It yields the protein CASSLRQGVAYEQYF.

This sequence joins TRBV9 and TRBJ2-4; TRBD1 might be the D (5 bases). Germline values: CDR1 SGDLS, CDR2 YYNGEE. The CDR3 length is 15 residues. Trimming stripped 0 bases from V and 0 bases from J, with 7 bases between. CDR3 region: CASSVAGQAKNIQYF. The DNA of the CDR3 is TGTGCCAGCAGCGTAGCAGGACAAGCCAAAAACATTCAGTACTTC.

This chain uses TRBV10-3 with TRBJ1-1, with TRBD1 as a possible D gene (5 bases). V was cut by 8 bases and J by 1 base, with 20 bases left in between. The germline gives CDR1 ENHRY, CDR2 SYGVKD. The CDR3 consists of 16 residues. For the CDR3, the DNA is TGTGCCATCTCACTCGGGCCCGGGACTCCGAACACTGAAGCTTTCTTT. Encoded protein: CAISLGPGTPNTEAFF.